A selection of T cell receptor beta chains follows, all from one sample in a study of blood T cell repertoires in COVID-19. TCRdb's copy holds only in-frame clones and misses some; the assay was immunoSEQ multiplex PCR. The profile covers approximately 350,000 clones, with around 86% appearing a single time and about 6% taken by the ten largest. The source material was peripheral blood. All receptors come from a woman between 45 and 65 years old with COVID-19, enrolled during active disease. The CDR3 runs from the conserved cysteine through the conserved F or W.

v_call	cdr3_aa
TRBV5-1	CASSLGTGDEKLFF
TRBV25-1	CASSWAGRADTQYF
TRBV24-1	CATSAPGTGSQETQYF
TRBV18	CASSQGENQPQHF
TRBV7-7	CASSHDTREGNEQFF
TRBV5-1	CASSPLAGVVNEQFF
TRBV4-1	CASSQPGKSSYNEQFF
TRBV7-2	CASSLELAGGLQYF
TRBV19	CASSPGQGAGGYTF
TRBV30	CAWNRVLNTEAFF
TRBV6-1	CASSPMVLSYEQYF
TRBV2	CASEYGRGQPQHF
TRBV5-4	CASSPAEKQTGELFF
TRBV30	CAWSKGLLYGYTF
TRBV6-4	CASSDSFSGNTEAFF
TRBV19	CASRGAGGRSTGELFF
TRBV27	CASRPDRGWEQPQHF
TRBV19	CASWKGLVNQPQHF
TRBV5-6	CASSTRQGNWPQHF
TRBV11-3	CASTKGDPNTGELFF
TRBV27	CASSFWLAGLTDTQYF
TRBV6-5	CASSYDRVPRNEQFF
TRBV24-1	CATSDPTYSGMNTGELFF
TRBV19	CASSIGGENEQYF
TRBV6-5	CASRRLYSGANVLTF
TRBV5-1	CASSLGAGGNNQPQHF
TRBV10-2	CASSDRGIHPGGGQPQHF
TRBV6-5	CASSYSASGSYDEQFF
TRBV5-4	CASSQRLAGPTDTQYF
TRBV19	CASSGGRNLQDTQYF
TRBV18	CASSPLPGYGYTF